The next 17 T cell receptor beta chains were all read from a single sample in a study of T-cell reconstitution after alpha-beta-depleted transplantation in children. Preparation of the TCRbeta library was carried out with unique molecular identifiers. TCRdb re-derived calls from the PCR reads in MiXCR, one entry per CDR3 protein. This table holds 490,000 or so distinct CDR3 sequences, approximately 12% found once. The sequences come from PBMCs from the stem cell graft donor, collected from the stem cell graft. These TCRs come from a human donor who donated a stem cell graft to a child with combined immunodeficiency.

This clonotype has only a few counts. The chain couples TRBV6-1 to TRBJ2-1, with unresolved D. The CDR3 has 14 residues. Trimming stripped 3 bases from V and 6 bases from J, with 12 bases between. Germline-derived CDR1 and CDR2 are MNHNS and SASEGT. The CDR3 nucleotides are TGTGCCAGCAGTGAGGTTAGACCGGGCAATGAGCAGTTCTTC. This codes for CASSEVRPGNEQFF.

This clonotype was observed many times. The J gene is TRBJ1-5, the V gene TRBV20-1; 7 nucleotides match TRBD1. Trimming cost V 3 bases and J 0 bases; bases outside gene matches: 5. Germline CDR1 is DFQATT and CDR2 is SNEGSKA (reference sequence). This CDR3 region has 15 residues. CDR3: CSASRDSYSNQPQHF. Here the CDR3 DNA reads TGCAGTGCTAGCCGGGACAGCTATAGCAATCAGCCCCAGCATTTT.

This sequence joins TRBV29-1 and TRBJ2-7; TRBD1 matches at 7 bases. Germline loops: CDR1 SQVTM, CDR2 ANQGSEA. This CDR3 region has 13 residues. The ends lost 3 bases at V and 7 bases at J; junction bases unmatched: 9. The CDR3 sequence is CSVEETGRGEQYF. CDR3 coding DNA: TGCAGCGTTGAGGAGACAGGGCGTGGGGAGCAGTACTTC.

This clonotype was observed a few times. The genes are TRBV18 and TRBJ2-1, with a tentative D call TRBD1 (5 bases). Trimming left V 0 bases short and J 7 bases short, with 10 bases between. The CDR3 runs to 14 residues. The germline V gene encodes CDR1 KGHSH and CDR2 LQKENI. The CDR3 DNA follows: TGTGCCAGCTCACCACCTCCAGGGATTAATGAGCAGTTCTTC. It specifies CASSPPPGINEQFF.

This sequence joins TRBV6-5 and TRBJ2-2; possibly TRBD2 for D (5 bases). The V end was cut by 0 bases, the J end by 4 bases, with 9 bases between. The CDR3 is made up of 15 amino acids. Germline V gene sequence: CDR1 MNHEY, CDR2 SVGAGI. The CDR3 sequence is CASSYSIEGTGELFF. In nucleotides, the CDR3 is TGTGCCAGCAGTTACTCGATCGAGGGCACCGGGGAGCTGTTTTTT.

This clonotype has a count of ten or more. The V call is TRBV6-5, the J call TRBJ2-6, with D possibly matching TRBD2 (6 bases). The V end was cut by 2 bases, the J end by 4 bases, with 12 bases between. Germline assignment: CDR1 MNHEY and CDR2 SVGAGI. CDR3 size: 16 residues. The CDR3 is CASSYLSAGGANVLTF. The CDR3 coding sequence is TGTGCCAGCAGTTACCTCAGTGCGGGAGGGGCCAACGTCCTGACTTTC.

This clonotype was seen only a few times. The J gene is TRBJ2-1, the V gene TRBV15, with 14 nucleotides matching TRBD2. CDR1 LNHNV and CDR2 YYDKDF come from the germline V gene (reference sequence). This CDR3 contains 20 residues. V was pared by 0 bases and J by 5 bases, with 12 bases of the junction left unmatched. In nucleotides, the CDR3 is TGTGCCACCAGCAGAGAAATCAAGGGACTAGCGGGAGCCCCCAACAATGAGCAGTTCTTC. Its translation: CATSREIKGLAGAPNNEQFF. Based on the CDR3 plus reference TRBV15 and TRBJ2-1, the full variable domain is DAMVIQNPRYQVTQFGKPVTLSCSQTLNHNVMYWYQQKSSQAPKLLFHYYDKDFNNEADTPDNFQSRRPNTSFCFLDIRSPGLGDTAMYLCATSREIKGLAGAPNNEQFFGPGTRLTVL.

The rearrangement links TRBV11-2 to TRBJ2-7; 10 nucleotides align to TRBD2. This CDR3 contains 16 residues. Germline CDR1 and CDR2: SGHAT and FQNNGV. Trimming cost V 4 bases and J 0 bases; bases outside gene matches: 6. Written as DNA, the CDR3 is TGTGCCAGCAGCTCTCATAGCGGGAGGCTCTCCTACGAGCAGTACTTC. Amino acid sequence: CASSSHSGRLSYEQYF. Full variable domain (rest looked up from reference TRBV11-2 and TRBJ2-7): EAGVAQSPRYKIIEKRQSVAFWCNPISGHATLYWYQQILGQGPKLLIQFQNNGVVDDSQLPKDRFSAERLKGVDSTLKIQPAKLEDSAVYLCASSSHSGRLSYEQYFGPGTRLTVT.

In its sample, this clonotype was seen many times. The rearrangement joins TRBV6-1 to TRBJ1-1; a weak D match, TRBD1 (6 bases). The CDR3 is 15 amino acids. Trimming took off 8 bases at V and 0 bases at J, with 16 bases between the two ends. Germline CDR1 and CDR2: MNHNS and SASEGT. In DNA form, the CDR3 reads TGTGCCAGCCCCCCGCGCACAGGGCTGAACACTGAAGCTTTCTTT. This encodes CASPPRTGLNTEAFF.

DNA of the CDR3: TGTGCCAGCACCAAGGACAGACTGGCCGTCGGGGAGCTGTTTTTT. This translates into CASTKDRLAVGELFF. J is TRBJ2-2 and V is TRBV6-1; D perhaps matches TRBD1 (6 bases). The CDR3 length is 15 residues. The germline V gene encodes CDR1 MNHNS and CDR2 SASEGT. V shed 7 bases and J shed 7 bases, with 19 bases lying between them.

In its sample, this clonotype was seen many times. The J gene is TRBJ2-5, the V gene TRBV12-3 or TRBV12-4; the match to TRBD2 covers 12 bases. The CDR3 loop spans 16 amino acids. V dropped 3 bases and J dropped 5; count of bases not matched to a gene: 7. The chain's CDR3 is CASSFRTSGAVETQYF. DNA of the CDR3: TGTGCCAGCAGTTTCCGGACTAGCGGGGCGGTGGAGACCCAGTACTTC.

This clonotype was found a few times. This sequence joins TRBV12-3 or TRBV12-4 and TRBJ2-2, with D unresolved. Trimming shortened V by 3 bases and J by 4 bases, and 9 bases separated the two germline ends. The CDR3 covers 14 residues. The chain's CDR3 is CASSFQESTGELFF. The CDR3 DNA sequence: TGTGCCAGCAGTTTTCAGGAATCCACCGGGGAGCTGTTTTTT.

The chain joins TRBV5-1 to TRBJ2-7; D tentatively fits TRBD1 or TRBD2 (5 bases each). Trimming took off 4 bases at V and 7 bases at J, with 18 bases between the two ends. Germline values: CDR1 SGHRS, CDR2 YFSETQ. CDR3 length: 14 residues. As DNA, the CDR3 is TGCGCCAGCAGCAAGGGGACCTCCCCGGGGGAGCAGTACTTC. Translating gives CASSKGTSPGEQYF.

This clonotype was seen at least ten times. The chain carries TRBV20-1 and TRBJ2-5; D is ambiguous. V was trimmed by 4 bases and J by 1 base, leaving 10 bases between them. The CDR3 is made up of 13 amino acids. Germline values: CDR1 DFQATT, CDR2 SNEGSKA (reference sequence). The CDR3 protein is CSAMGELQETQYF. The CDR3 DNA sequence: TGCAGTGCTATGGGTGAACTCCAAGAGACCCAGTACTTC.

The chain joins TRBV27 to TRBJ1-1; perhaps TRBD1 as D (6 bases). In germline, CDR1 is MNHEY, CDR2 SMNVEV (reference sequence). CDR3 length equals 13 residues. Trimming took off 5 bases at V and 5 bases at J, with 12 bases between the two ends. Here the CDR3 DNA reads TGTGCCAGCAGTCTCCAACAGGGAACTGAAGCTTTCTTT. It yields the protein CASSLQQGTEAFF.

The chain recombines TRBV4-1 with TRBJ2-3; TRBD2 matches 14 bases. The CDR3 is 17 residues long. Trimming cost V 2 bases and J 8 bases; bases outside gene matches: 9. In germline, CDR1 is MGHRA, CDR2 YSYEKL. The CDR3 DNA reads TGCGCCAGCAGCCAACTGGGAGCCGGACTAGCGGGAGGTACGCAGTATTTT. Translated, it gives CASSQLGAGLAGGTQYF.

The V gene is TRBV18, the J gene TRBJ1-3; unclear D gene. CDR3 length equals 16 residues. Trimming left V 2 bases short and J 0 bases short, with 11 bases between. Germline lookup yields CDR1 KGHSH and CDR2 LQKENI. As DNA, the CDR3 is TGTGCCAGCTCACCATCCCCGGGAAACTCTGGAAACACCATATATTTT. Its translation is CASSPSPGNSGNTIYF.